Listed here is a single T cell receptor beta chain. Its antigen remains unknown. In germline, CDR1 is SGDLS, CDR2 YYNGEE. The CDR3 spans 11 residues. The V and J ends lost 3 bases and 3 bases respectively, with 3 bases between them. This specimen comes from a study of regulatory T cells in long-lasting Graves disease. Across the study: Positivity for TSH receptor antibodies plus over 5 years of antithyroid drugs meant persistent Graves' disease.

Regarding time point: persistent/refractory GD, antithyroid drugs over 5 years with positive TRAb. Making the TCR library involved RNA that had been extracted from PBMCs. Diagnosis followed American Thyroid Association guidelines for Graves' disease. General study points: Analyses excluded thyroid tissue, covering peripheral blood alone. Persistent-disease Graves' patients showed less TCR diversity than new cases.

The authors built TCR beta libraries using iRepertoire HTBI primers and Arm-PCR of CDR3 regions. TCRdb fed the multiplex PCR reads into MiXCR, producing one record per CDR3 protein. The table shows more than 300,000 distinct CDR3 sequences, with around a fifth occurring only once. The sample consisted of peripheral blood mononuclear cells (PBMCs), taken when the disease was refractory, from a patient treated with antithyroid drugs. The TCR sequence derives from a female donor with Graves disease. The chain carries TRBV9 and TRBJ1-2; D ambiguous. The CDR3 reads CASSAYYGYTF. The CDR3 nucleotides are TGTGCCAGCAGCGCTTACTATGGCTACACCTTC.